A selection of T cell receptor beta chains follows, all from one sample in a study of T cell repertoires in cytomegalovirus infection. MiXCR, run by TCRdb on the reads, gives a single entry per CDR3 protein. The table lists more than 200,000 distinct CDR3 sequences, roughly 10% of them singletons, with roughly 16% in the top ten. Sequenced material: PBMCs. The source is a human donor in good health (CMV status not recorded). Some clones in this sample may be carry-over from other donors' samples. CDR3s include the opening cysteine and the closing phenylalanine or tryptophan. D genes are given only for firm matches. Size is stated for part of the rows, as once, few or many counts, or as a class when the clone is expanded.

cdr3_aa	cdr3_nt	d_call	clone_size	v_call	j_call
CASSQDRGGSQPQHF	TGCGCCAGCAGCCAAGATAGAGGGGGCAGTCAGCCCCAGCATTTT	TRBD1	.	TRBV4-3	TRBJ1-5
CASSSTSYNEQFF	TGTGCCAGCAGCTCGACTAGCTACAATGAGCAGTTCTTC	.	many	TRBV7-2	TRBJ2-1
CASSAAGTSGYNEQFF	TGTGCCAGCAGTGCGGCCGGGACTAGCGGATACAATGAGCAGTTCTTC	TRBD2	many	TRBV7-2	TRBJ2-1
CASRGGGDNEQFF	TGTGCCAGCCGGGGGGGCGGGGACAATGAGCAGTTCTTC	TRBD2	many	TRBV7-2	TRBJ2-1
CASSFWGFGETQYF	TGTGCCAGCAGTTTCTGGGGATTCGGGGAGACCCAGTACTTC	.	few	TRBV28	TRBJ2-5
CASSRTSDYEQYF	TGTGCCAGCAGCCGGACTAGCGACTACGAGCAGTACTTC	TRBD2	many	TRBV6-5	TRBJ2-7
CASSYSLGEEYEQYF	TGTGCCAGCAGTTACTCACTAGGAGAGGAGTACGAGCAGTACTTC	.	few	TRBV6-2/TRBV6-3	TRBJ2-7
CATSDLRDRGAHEQFF	TGTGCCACCAGTGACCTCCGGGACAGGGGGGCCCATGAGCAGTTCTTC	TRBD1	many	TRBV24-1	TRBJ2-1
CASSSSPLGYTF	TGTGCCAGCAGTTCATCTCCACTTGGCTACACCTTC	.	many	TRBV28	TRBJ1-2
CASSRRPGAPTDTQYF	TGTGCCAGCAGCCGCCGTCCGGGGGCCCCCACAGATACGCAGTATTTT	.	many	TRBV7-2	TRBJ2-3
CASSHGTAATYEQYF	TGTGCCAGCAGCCACGGGACAGCGGCCACCTACGAGCAGTACTTC	TRBD1	many	TRBV7-3	TRBJ2-7
CASSLGQGTDGYTF	TGTGCCAGCAGCTTAGGACAGGGGACTGATGGCTACACCTTC	TRBD1	many	TRBV7-2	TRBJ1-2
CASSERGGRWDETQYF	TGTGCCAGCAGTGAAAGGGGGGGCAGGTGGGATGAGACCCAGTACTTC	.	once	TRBV6-5	TRBJ2-5
CASSERRQVGSNQPQHF	TGTGCCAGCAGTGAAAGAAGGCAGGTAGGGAGCAATCAGCCCCAGCATTTT	.	few	TRBV2	TRBJ1-5
CASSLVRQGGPYEQYF	TGTGCCAGCAGCTTAGTAAGACAGGGAGGCCCCTACGAGCAGTACTTC	.	many	TRBV7-2	TRBJ2-7
CASSLIPNNEQFF	TGTGCCAGCAGCTTAATACCTAACAATGAGCAGTTCTTC	.	many	TRBV7-2	TRBJ2-1
CASSPDSAYGYTF	TGTGCCAGTAGTCCCGACAGCGCCTATGGCTACACCTTC	.	.	TRBV19	TRBJ1-2
CASGLAGGASNLPYGYTF	TGTGCCAGTGGACTCGCCGGGGGAGCCAGCAACCTTCCTTATGGCTACACCTTC	.	few	TRBV6-1	TRBJ1-2
CSARRELGGYTF	TGCAGTGCTAGGAGGGAACTGGGGGGCTACACCTTC	.	many	TRBV20-1	TRBJ1-2
CASSVDGTVNSPLHF	TGTGCCAGCAGCGTCGATGGGACAGTTAATTCACCCCTCCACTTT	TRBD1	many	TRBV28	TRBJ1-6
CASSLWQGAKTGELFF	TGTGCCAGCAGTTTATGGCAGGGGGCGAAGACCGGGGAGCTGTTTTTT	TRBD1	many	TRBV28	TRBJ2-2
CASSLGDSGNEKLFF	TGTGCCAGCAGCTTAGGGGACAGTGGTAATGAAAAACTGTTTTTT	TRBD1	many	TRBV7-2	TRBJ1-4
CASNLQGQNTEAFF	TGTGCCAGCAACTTACAGGGGCAAAACACTGAAGCTTTCTTT	TRBD1	few	TRBV7-2	TRBJ1-1
CASSFPWGGTYEQYF	TGTGCCAGCAGCTTCCCCTGGGGGGGGACCTACGAGCAGTACTTC	TRBD2	.	TRBV11-2	TRBJ2-7
CASSSATSGSSPQYF	TGTGCCAGCAGCTCGGCGACTAGCGGGAGTAGTCCGCAGTACTTC	TRBD2	many	TRBV7-2	TRBJ2-7
CSVGQGAVNTEAFF	TGCAGCGTGGGACAGGGGGCGGTGAACACTGAAGCTTTCTTT	TRBD1	few	TRBV29-1	TRBJ1-1
CSGARERNTIYF	TGCAGTGGGGCCAGGGAGAGAAACACCATATATTTT	.	.	TRBV20-1	TRBJ1-3
CASSWADYNEQFF	TGTGCCAGCAGTTGGGCGGATTACAATGAGCAGTTCTTC	.	few	TRBV12-3/TRBV12-4	TRBJ2-1
CASSLGVSGGEETQNF	TGTGCCAGCAGCTTAGGAGTTAGCGGGGGCGAAGAGACCCAGAACTTC	TRBD2	.	TRBV7-2	TRBJ2-5
CASSLGGQNYEQYF	TGTGCCAGCAGCTTAGGGGGACAGAACTACGAGCAGTACTTC	TRBD1	many	TRBV7-8	TRBJ2-7
CASRTSGGTRAEQYF	TGTGCCAGTCGGACTAGCGGGGGGACCCGCGCCGAGCAGTACTTC	TRBD2	.	TRBV6-2/TRBV6-3	TRBJ2-7
CASSPWTGLTDTQYF	TGTGCCAGCAGTCCTTGGACAGGGCTAACAGATACGCAGTATTTT	TRBD1	many	TRBV6-1	TRBJ2-3
CSVDRNQETQYF	TGCAGCGTGGACAGGAACCAAGAGACCCAGTACTTC	TRBD1	few	TRBV29-1	TRBJ2-5
CASSPGLAGRREQYF	TGTGCCAGCAGTCCCGGACTAGCGGGGCGGAGGGAGCAGTACTTC	TRBD2	many	TRBV7-2	TRBJ2-7
CASRSSWPSTEAFF	TGTGCCAGCAGGAGCTCGTGGCCGTCCACTGAAGCTTTCTTT	.	.	TRBV12-3/TRBV12-4	TRBJ1-1
CSVWGVTEAFF	TGCAGCGTGTGGGGGGTCACTGAAGCTTTCTTT	.	many	TRBV29-1	TRBJ1-1
CAIRSTLDSEQYF	TGTGCCATCAGGTCGACCCTAGATAGCGAGCAGTACTTC	.	.	TRBV10-3	TRBJ2-7
CASMAAYLGSPLHF	TGTGCCAGTATGGCGGCGTACCTAGGATCACCCCTCCACTTT	.	many	TRBV19	TRBJ1-6
CASRIGAGNEQFF	TGTGCCAGCAGGATCGGGGCGGGCAATGAGCAGTTCTTC	.	few	TRBV6-2/TRBV6-3	TRBJ2-1
CASTKEGDYGYTF	TGTGCCAGCACCAAAGAGGGGGACTATGGCTACACCTTC	.	.	TRBV7-8	TRBJ1-2
CSARDPATVVDTQYF	TGCAGTGCTAGAGATCCTGCAACCGTTGTGGATACGCAGTATTTT	.	.	TRBV20-1	TRBJ2-3
CASRPSLAGGWGYNEQFF	TGTGCCAGTCGGCCTTCGCTAGCGGGAGGCTGGGGCTACAATGAGCAGTTCTTC	TRBD2	many	TRBV6-6	TRBJ2-1
CSASPGTYEQYF	TGCAGTGCTAGTCCAGGAACCTACGAGCAGTACTTC	.	many	TRBV20-1	TRBJ2-7
CASSFEPESPYGYTF	TGTGCCAGCAGCTTTGAGCCGGAATCACCCTATGGCTACACCTTC	.	many	TRBV5-4	TRBJ1-2
CASRRFRDTQATEAFF	TGTGCCAGTCGCCGATTCCGGGACACTCAGGCTACTGAAGCTTTCTTT	.	many	TRBV19	TRBJ1-1
CASSSQDRGLAKNIQYF	TGTGCCAGCAGTTCCCAAGACAGGGGATTAGCCAAAAACATTCAGTACTTC	TRBD1	many	TRBV12-3/TRBV12-4	TRBJ2-4